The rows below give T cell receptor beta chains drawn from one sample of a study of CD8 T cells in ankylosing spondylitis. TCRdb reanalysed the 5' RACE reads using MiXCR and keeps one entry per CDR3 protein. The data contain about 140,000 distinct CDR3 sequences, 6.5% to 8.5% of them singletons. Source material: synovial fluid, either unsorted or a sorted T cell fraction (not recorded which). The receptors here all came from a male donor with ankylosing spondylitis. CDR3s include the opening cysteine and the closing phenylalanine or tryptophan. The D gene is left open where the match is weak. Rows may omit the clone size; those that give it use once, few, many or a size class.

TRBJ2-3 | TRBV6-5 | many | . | TGTGCCAGCAGTTACGAAGCGGAGAGCGCAGATACGCAGTATTTT | CASSYEAESADTQYF
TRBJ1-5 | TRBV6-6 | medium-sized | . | TGTGCCAGCACGTTCGGTGGGAATCAGCCCCAGCATTTT | CASTFGGNQPQHF
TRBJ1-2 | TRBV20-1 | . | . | TGCAGTGCTAGTGCCAGGACGAGGGGCTACACCTTC | CSASARTRGYTF
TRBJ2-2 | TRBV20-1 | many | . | TGCAGTGCTAGTCCAGGACAGGACGGGGGCACCGGGGAGCTGTTTTTT | CSASPGQDGGTGELFF
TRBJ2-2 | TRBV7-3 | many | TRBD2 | TGTGCCAGCAGCCAGACTGGCGGGAGAGGGGAGCTGTTTTTT | CASSQTGGRGELFF
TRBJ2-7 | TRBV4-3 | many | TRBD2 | TGCGCCAGCAGCCAGGTAGCGGGGGGGCCCTACGAGCAGTACTTC | CASSQVAGGPYEQYF
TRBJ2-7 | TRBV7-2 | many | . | TGTGCCAGCAGCCCTCGACTCGGCCGCTACGAGCAGTACTTC | CASSPRLGRYEQYF
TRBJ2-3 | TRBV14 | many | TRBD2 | TGTGCCAGCAGCCAAAAAAAAGGACTAGCTCCGGATACGCAGTATTTT | CASSQKKGLAPDTQYF
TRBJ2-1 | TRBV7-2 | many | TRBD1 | TGTGCCAGCAGCTTAGACAGGGGAAATGAGCAGTTCTTC | CASSLDRGNEQFF
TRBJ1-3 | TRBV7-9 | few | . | TGTGCCAGCAGCGCGGTGGGGGTAAGGCCTGGAAACACCATATATTTT | CASSAVGVRPGNTIYF